The 10 T cell receptor beta chains below were found in one sample sequenced in a study of blood T cell repertoires in COVID-19. Repertoires were generated with immunoSEQ multiplex PCR, while TCRdb's copy carries only in-frame clones and drops some. Of some 80,000 clones listed, 70% to 90% are singletons. The source material was peripheral blood. The receptors originated from a woman of 80 years or more with active or convalescent COVID-19.

The chain has TRBV10-3 and TRBJ1-4, with a weak D call TRBD1 (5 bases). This CDR3 spans 13 amino acids. Trimming left V 3 bases short and J 8 bases short, with 10 bases between. Per germline, CDR1 ENHRY and CDR2 SYGVKD. For the CDR3, the DNA is TGTGCCATCAGTGACAGGGAGGGGGAAAAACTGTTTTTT. Translating gives CAISDREGEKLFF.

This clone was detected only a few times. The gene calls are TRBV7-9 and TRBJ1-5, with D tentatively TRBD1 (5 bases). CDR1 SEHNR and CDR2 FQNEAQ come from the germline V gene (reference sequence). V was clipped by 7 bases and J by 2 bases, with 12 bases between them. This CDR3 has 14 residues. The CDR3 sequence: CASTRGTGNQPQHF. The DNA of the CDR3 is TGTGCCAGCACCCGGGGGACGGGCAATCAGCCCCAGCATTTT.

The chain employs TRBV3-1 (or the pseudogene TRBV3-2) and TRBJ2-6, with D hard to call. The CDR3 is 13 amino acids. Trimming pared 6 bases from V and 1 base from J, leaving 4 bases between. In germline, CDR1 is LGHDT, CDR2 YNNKEL (reference sequence). For the CDR3, the DNA is TGTGCCAGCAGTCAGTCTGGGGCCAACGTCCTGACTTTC. Its protein is CASSQSGANVLTF.

The chain combines TRBV9 with TRBJ2-5, with 8 bases aligning to TRBD2. Germline V gives CDR1 SGDLS, CDR2 YYNGEE. This CDR3 spans 17 amino acids. The trim removed 0 bases at V and 2 bases at J, leaving 9 bases unmatched. The CDR3 spells CASSVGPGGPRQETQYF. The CDR3, as DNA: TGTGCCAGCAGCGTAGGTCCGGGGGGGCCGAGGCAAGAGACCCAGTACTTC.

V gene TRBV5-6 combines with J gene TRBJ1-1, with 9 bases matching TRBD1. Trimming removed 5 bases from V and 4 bases from J; junction bases left unmatched: 12. The CDR3 covers 16 residues. Germline V lookup: CDR1 SGHDT, CDR2 YYEEEE. The chain's CDR3 is CASSERFGTGITEAFF. The DNA of the CDR3 is TGTGCCAGCAGTGAACGTTTCGGGACAGGGATCACTGAAGCTTTCTTT.

The chain combines TRBV19 with TRBJ2-5; 10 bases align to TRBD2. The CDR3 covers 15 residues. Looked up from germline, CDR1 is LNHDA and CDR2 is SQIVND (reference sequence). V gave up 2 bases and J gave up 2 bases; unmatched junction bases: 2. The DNA for the CDR3 is TGTGCCAGTAGTATAACGGGACTAGCGCAAGAGACCCAGTACTTC. Amino acid sequence: CASSITGLAQETQYF.

A word on this clone: At one end the junction does not follow the germline gene, possibly because of a read error. The chain recombines TRBV7-9 with TRBJ2-7, with TRBD2 as a possible D gene (6 bases). The CDR3 is 12 residues long. Germline V lookup: CDR1 SEHNR, CDR2 FQNEAQ (reference sequence). The CDR3 DNA reads TGTGCCAGCAGCCGATCCGAACCGGGACTCAATTTC. It specifies CASSRSEPGLNF.

V and J are TRBV7-3 and TRBJ2-7; 9 bases agree with TRBD1. Germline values: CDR1 SGHTA, CDR2 FQGTGA. The CDR3 is 16 residues long. The V gene end was trimmed by 4 bases and the J gene end by 5 bases; junction bases not matched to a gene: 12. The CDR3 DNA reads as TGTGCCAGCAGCTCCGGTCCCGGGACAGGGAAGCACGAGCAGTACTTC. This sequence encodes CASSSGPGTGKHEQYF.

The chain employs TRBV7-6 and TRBJ2-1; the match to TRBD1 covers 8 bases. The CDR3 spans 17 residues. Germline trimming cut 1 base from V and 1 base from J; bases unmatched to any gene: 6. Germline CDR1 and CDR2: SGHVS and FNYEAQ. The DNA for the CDR3 is TGTGCCAGCAGCTTAGGGACAGGGCCTAATTCCTACAATGAGCAGTTCTTC. Amino acids: CASSLGTGPNSYNEQFF.

The V and J genes are TRBV5-5 and TRBJ2-4, with D possibly TRBD1 on 6 matching bases. The germline CDR1 and CDR2 sequences are SGHKS and YYEKEE (reference sequence). Trimming stripped 0 bases from V and 7 bases from J, with 17 bases between. This CDR3 has 16 residues. The CDR3 nucleotides read TGTGCCAGCAGCTTGGTTCCTTTGGGGGCTGGGAACATTCAGTACTTC. It specifies CASSLVPLGAGNIQYF.